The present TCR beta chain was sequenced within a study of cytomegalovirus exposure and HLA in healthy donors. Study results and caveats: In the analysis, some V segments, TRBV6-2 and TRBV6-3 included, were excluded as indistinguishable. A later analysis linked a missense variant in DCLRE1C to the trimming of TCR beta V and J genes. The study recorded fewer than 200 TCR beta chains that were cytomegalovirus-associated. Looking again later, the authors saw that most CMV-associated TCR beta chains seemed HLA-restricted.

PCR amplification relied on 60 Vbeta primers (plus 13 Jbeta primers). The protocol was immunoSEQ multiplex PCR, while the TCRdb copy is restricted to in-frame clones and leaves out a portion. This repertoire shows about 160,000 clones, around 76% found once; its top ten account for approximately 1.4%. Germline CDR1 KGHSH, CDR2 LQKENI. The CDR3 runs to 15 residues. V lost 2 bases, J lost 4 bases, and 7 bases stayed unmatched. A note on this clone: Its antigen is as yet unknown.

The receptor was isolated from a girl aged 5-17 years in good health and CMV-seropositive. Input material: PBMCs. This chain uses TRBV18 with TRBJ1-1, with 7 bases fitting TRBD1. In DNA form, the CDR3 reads TGTGCCAGCTCACCATCAATCAACAGGGGCACTGAAGCTTTCTTT. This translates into CASSPSINRGTEAFF.